This T cell receptor (beta chain) was observed in a study of shared clonotypes between healthy human individuals. General study results and limits: Non-shared clonotypes had lower generation probabilities than clonotypes shared by all four sorted-subset donors.

This CDR3 has 16 residues. In germline, CDR1 is SEHNR, CDR2 FQNEAQ (reference sequence). The trim removed 5 bases at V and 1 base at J, leaving 9 bases unmatched. Only a few counts were recorded for this clone. Its antigen remains unidentified. Repertoires were generated with immunoSEQ multiplex PCR, while TCRdb's copy carries only in-frame clones and drops some. The sample comprises fewer than 400,000 clones, approximately 79% of which are singletons, and 9% to 12% rests with the top ten. The origin of this receptor is a man younger than 40 in good health. J is TRBJ2-3 and V is TRBV7-9; 7 positions match TRBD2. The sequenced material came from memory CD4+ T cells sorted from blood. Subset in this sample: CD45RA-negative fraction. CDR3 sequence: CASSPWGGQGTDTQYF. Written as DNA, the CDR3 is TGTGCCAGCAGCCCCTGGGGAGGGCAGGGCACAGATACGCAGTATTTT.